This T cell receptor (beta chain) is drawn from a study of blood T cell repertoires in COVID-19 (dated by TCRdb to about 2020). At the level of the whole study: The collaborator samples originated in the United States, Italy and Spain and spanned the acute and convalescent phases of COVID-19. Where available, HLA class I and class II types were obtained from metadata supplied by the sample provider rather than from assay-based typing. Nearly every sample came with metadata listing a de-identified subject ID, COVID-19 status, age in years and sex. The prospective study material was composed of cDNA or gDNA derived from T cells, B-cell-depleted T cells, or PBMCs. The repertoires were made available in a free public database intended to serve as a resource for research on the immune response to SARS-CoV-2. The samples were drawn from two sources: the first 160 participants of the ongoing ImmuneRACE study, and 1,000 to 1,500 subjects contributed by 6 global collaborators. Deeply sampled blood TCRbeta repertoires from subjects exposed to, actively infected with, or recovered from COVID-19 were included in the dataset.

As regards this clone: The specificity of this receptor is unknown. It has no much larger one-base neighbor in the sample; base qualities were not kept.

Study-wide findings and limitations: Clinical and demographic metadata were provided uncurated, with the amount varying by source and participant.

At the junction V is shortened by 0 bases and J by 6 bases, with 24 bases in between. The germline V gene specifies KGHSH as CDR1 and LQKENI as CDR2. The cysteine opens and the phenylalanine closes a CDR3 of 19 amino acids. Kept here is only the CDR3 DNA, which spans 57 bases and is read in frame from base 1. TCRbeta CDR3 regions were amplified from genomic DNA by means of the immunoSEQ Assay, a bias-controlled multiplex PCR. Under the source paper's analysis protocol: The number of nucleated cells in each sample was estimated by amplification of reference gene primers within the assay. Sequence reads were collapsed and filtered to measure the absolute abundance of every unique TCRbeta CDR3 rearrangement. For each sample, productive Simpson clonality was calculated by taking the square root of Simpson's diversity index across productive rearrangements. Not all clones reach the TCRdb copy of this immuneACCESS table, which keeps in-frame sequences only. Checked studies attribute under half of the gap to unresolved V genes and leave the rest unexplained. D and trimming come from the DNA, and the V and J calls and clone size come from that table. The sample table records about 400,000 clones; roughly 90% of these occur just once. The top ten clones comprise around 1.3% of the sample.

Each collaborating institution followed its own protocols to collect whole blood in K2EDTA tubes. Collaborator samples were shipped for TCRbeta analysis as frozen whole blood, isolated PBMCs, or DNA extracted from either sample type. Sequencing was carried out using peripheral blood. The chain is made from TRBV18 and TRBJ1-5, with the identity of the D gene unclear. This TCR was recovered from a man aged 35 to 55 with acute or convalescent COVID-19. The DNA reads TGTGCCAGCTCACCACCGTCGGGGTTTGCGACGGGGATGCGTCAGCCCCAGCATTTT. Protein translation: CASSPPSGFATGMRQPQHF.